The present T cell receptor (beta chain) was sequenced within a study of blood T cell repertoires in COVID-19. Produced via immunoSEQ multiplex PCR; TCRdb's table is partial and in-frame only. The sample records around 200,000 clones, over 75% being singletons. Across about two dozen US areas, participants ranged in age from 18 to 89 years. Participants had their cohort set by participant-reported clinical history. Recovery meant two consecutive negative NP/OP PCR tests, professional clearance, or resolved symptoms. Germline CDR1 is SQVTM and CDR2 is ANQGSEA. The CDR3 length is 12 residues. Trimming removed 5 bases from V and 2 bases from J, with 9 bases in between.

Specimen: PBMCs or T cells enriched from blood (not recorded which). The TCR sequence derives from a woman younger than 30 who had recovered from COVID-19. The chain recombines TRBV29-1 with TRBJ1-2; unclear D gene. CDR3 bases: TGCAGCGTTACTGAGGGAAACTATGGCTACACCTTC. Protein: CSVTEGNYGYTF.